Following are 28 T cell receptor beta chains from one sample sequenced in a study of OX40 agonist ivuxolimab in advanced cancers. Profiled with immunoSEQ multiplex PCR; TCRdb holds only in-frame clones, not every one. The data show some 100,000 clones, around 80% seen once. The sequencing used CD4+ or CD8+ T cells sorted from blood, collected in a trial of the OX40 agonist ivuxolimab. The source of these receptors is an adult with an advanced solid tumor such as melanoma, head and neck, liver or kidney cancer.

This chain connects TRBV13 to TRBJ2-5; possibly TRBD1 or TRBD2 for D (5 bases each). V was shortened by 5 bases and J by 2 bases, with 9 bases between the two germline ends. CDR1 PRHDT and CDR2 FYEKMQ come from the germline V gene (reference sequence). The CDR3 covers 13 residues. The CDR3 loop is CASSRGQQETQYF. CDR3 bases: TGTGCCAGCAGCCGGGGCCAACAAGAGACCCAGTACTTC. The full variable domain, in which reference TRBV13 and TRBJ2-5 provide the parts outside the CDR3, is AAGVIQSPRHLIKEKRETATLKCYPIPRHDTVYWYQQGPGQDPQFLISFYEKMQSDKGSIPDRFSAQQFSDYHSELNMSSLELGDSALYFCASSRGQQETQYFGPGTRLLVL.

In the case of this clone: At the DNA level, this CDR3 is encoded by other sequences in the same sample as well. V is TRBV11-2 and J is TRBJ1-5; D unresolved. Germline assignment: CDR1 SGHAT and CDR2 FQNNGV. The CDR3 is made up of 14 amino acids. V was shortened by 1 base and J by 0 bases, with 4 bases between the two germline ends. The CDR3 region has the DNA TGTGCCAGCAGCTTAGTAGGTAGCAATCAGCCCCAGCATTTT. Translating gives CASSLVGSNQPQHF.

The genes are TRBV14 and TRBJ1-2, with D perhaps TRBD1 (5 bases). This CDR3 spans 14 amino acids. Germline V gives CDR1 SGHDN, CDR2 FVKESK. The V end was cut by 4 bases, the J end by 4 bases, with 13 bases between. CDR3 DNA: TGTGCCAGCAGCCTCGACCCGAGGGGCTATGGCTACACCTTC. It is translated as CASSLDPRGYGYTF. Full variable domain (missing parts from reference TRBV14 and TRBJ1-2): EAGVTQFPSHSVIEKGQTVTLRCDPISGHDNLYWYRRVMGKEIKFLLHFVKESKQDESGMPNNRFLAERTGGTYSTLKVQPAELEDSGVYFCASSLDPRGYGYTFGSGTRLTVV.

The V and J genes are TRBV7-8 and TRBJ1-6, with a possible D match to TRBD1 (5 bases). This CDR3 spans 16 amino acids. V was cut by 6 bases and J by 0 bases, with 12 bases left in between. Germline loops: CDR1 SGHVS, CDR2 FQNEAQ. The CDR3 region is CASRRQTSSYNSPLHF. CDR3 sequence (DNA): TGTGCCAGCAGGCGACAGACAAGCTCCTATAATTCACCCCTCCACTTT.

The chain joins TRBV9 to TRBJ2-5; the D call may be TRBD1 or TRBD2 (5 bases each). The CDR3 is 13 amino acids. The germline V and J ends were trimmed by 4 bases and 1 base, with 8 bases remaining between them. Per the germline V gene, CDR1 is SGDLS and CDR2 is YYNGEE. CDR3 loop: CASSFGTQETQYF. The CDR3 coding sequence is TGTGCCAGCAGCTTCGGGACCCAAGAGACCCAGTACTTC.

The chain combines TRBV19 with TRBJ2-6; 10 bases line up with TRBD1. Germline loops: CDR1 LNHDA, CDR2 SQIVND (reference sequence). V lost 6 bases and J lost 0; bases outside the gene matches: 11. The CDR3 is 19 amino acids. CDR3 in amino acids: CASSPAFWTGGSGANVLTF. CDR3 bases: TGTGCCAGTAGCCCCGCCTTCTGGACAGGGGGCTCTGGGGCCAACGTCCTGACTTTC.

V and J are TRBV7-9 and TRBJ2-5, with a possible D match to TRBD2 (6 bases). The CDR3 consists of 13 residues. Trimming removed 5 bases at V and 2 bases at J, with 9 bases between. Germline CDR1 SEHNR, CDR2 FQNEAQ (reference sequence). The DNA for the CDR3 is TGTGCCAGCAGCCAGAGCGGGCAAGAGACCCAGTACTTC. It yields the protein CASSQSGQETQYF.

This clone has a single count. The chain couples TRBV4-1 to TRBJ1-1, with D possibly TRBD1 on 5 matching bases. The V gene lost 4 bases and the J gene lost 0 bases, with 6 bases spanning the gap. Germline-derived CDR1 and CDR2 are MGHRA and YSYEKL. The CDR3 has 13 residues. The CDR3 DNA follows: TGCGCCAGCAGCCCGACAGTGAACACTGAAGCTTTCTTT. Translating it yields CASSPTVNTEAFF.

This clone was seen more than once but under ten times. This CDR3 is also generated by other DNA sequences in the sample. V is TRBV29-1 and J is TRBJ1-1; tentatively, D is TRBD1 (6 bases). The germline V gene has CDR1 SQVTM and CDR2 ANQGSEA. CDR3 length: 12 residues. V lost 6 bases to trimming and J lost 1 base, with 9 bases between them. CDR3 coding DNA: TGCAGCGTAAGCAGGGGGAACACTGAAGCTTTCTTT. It yields the protein CSVSRGNTEAFF.

The chain recombines TRBV11-1 with TRBJ1-6; D call uncertain. V was shortened by 1 base and J by 8 bases, with 15 bases between the two germline ends. The CDR3 extends over 16 amino acids. Germline CDR1 is SGHAT and CDR2 is FQDESV (reference sequence). The CDR3 region is CASSLGAAAGYSPLHF. DNA of the CDR3: TGTGCCAGCAGCTTAGGGGCAGCGGCGGGATATTCACCCCTCCACTTT.

The genes are TRBV2 and TRBJ2-1, with a possible D match to TRBD2 (6 bases). Germline V gives CDR1 SNHLY, CDR2 FYNNEI. The ends were cut back, 6 bases at V and 12 bases at J, with 24 bases in the middle. The CDR3 has 15 residues. CDR3 in amino acids: CASREGRTAAVPQFF. CDR3 nucleotide sequence: TGTGCCAGCAGGGAGGGGCGGACTGCGGCGGTCCCGCAGTTCTTC.

The rearrangement links TRBV7-2 to TRBJ1-2; 9 nucleotides align to TRBD1. The CDR3 has 15 residues. V was pared by 5 bases and J by 4 bases, with 8 bases of the junction left unmatched. The germline V gene has CDR1 SGHTA and CDR2 FQGNSA. CDR3 residues: CASSLWTGDTYGYTF. CDR3 DNA sequence: TGTGCCAGCAGCCTTTGGACAGGGGACACCTATGGCTACACCTTC.

The genes are TRBV6-1 and TRBJ2-3; TRBD2 aligns across 7 bases. V lost 7 bases to trimming and J lost 0 bases; unmatched junction nucleotides: 7. This CDR3 has 15 residues. CDR1 is MNHNS, CDR2 SASEGT, per germline. CDR3 in amino acids: CASIKGGGSTDTQYF. The CDR3, as DNA: TGTGCCAGCATCAAAGGCGGGGGTAGCACAGATACGCAGTATTTT.

J is TRBJ1-2 and V is TRBV5-6; 8 bases map to TRBD1. The CDR3 covers 15 residues. Trimming at V came to 2 bases and at J to 0 bases, leaving 3 bases not matched to a gene. Germline assignment: CDR1 SGHDT and CDR2 YYEEEE. The CDR3 loop is CASSFQGAANYGYTF. CDR3 DNA sequence: TGTGCCAGCAGCTTTCAGGGGGCGGCTAACTATGGCTACACCTTC. Drawing the rest from reference TRBV5-6 and TRBJ1-2, the complete variable domain is DAGVTQSPTHLIKTRGQQVTLRCSPKSGHDTVSWYQQALGQGPQFIFQYYEEEERQRGNFPDRFSGHQFPNYSSELNVNALLLGDSALYLCASSFQGAANYGYTFGSGTRLTVV.

The V call is TRBV7-8, the J call TRBJ1-5; D ambiguous. V lost 0 bases to trimming and J lost 1 base, with 7 bases between them. The length of the CDR3 is 15 residues. Germline V gene lookup returns CDR1 SGHVS and CDR2 FQNEAQ. The CDR3 nucleotides read TGTGCCAGCAGCTTAGCAGGAAGGAGCAATCAGCCCCAGCATTTT. Its translation: CASSLAGRSNQPQHF.

This chain uses TRBV4-1 with TRBJ1-2; 10 bases fit TRBD1. There are 13 residues in the CDR3. The junction had 4 bases not matched to a gene; V was cut back by 6 bases and J by 6 bases. Germline CDR1 MGHRA, CDR2 YSYEKL. The chain's CDR3 is CASSTGTGDGYTF. CDR3 nucleotides: TGCGCCAGCAGTACTGGGACAGGGGATGGCTACACCTTC.

The chain has TRBV5-1 and TRBJ1-2; TRBD1 aligns across 7 bases. In germline, CDR1 is SGHRS, CDR2 YFSETQ. This CDR3 has 13 residues. Losses at the gene ends were 2 bases for V and 4 bases for J; bases not matched to a gene: 2. CDR3 bases: TGCGCCAGCAGCTTAGGGGGCGCCTATGGCTACACCTTC. Translating gives CASSLGGAYGYTF.

This clone has more than one count but fewer than ten. The chain couples TRBV18 to TRBJ2-7; tentatively, D is TRBD2 (6 bases). This CDR3 contains 13 residues. Trimming left V 3 bases short and J 6 bases short, with 12 bases between. CDR1 KGHSH and CDR2 LQKENI come from the germline V gene. CDR3 DNA sequence: TGTGCCAGCTCACCCCGACTAGAATCCGAGCAGTACGTC. It is translated as CASSPRLESEQYV.

This rearrangement joins TRBV2 to TRBJ1-5; D gene uncertain. This CDR3 has 14 residues. The V gene lost 5 bases and the J gene lost 0 bases, with 8 bases spanning the gap. The V gene's germline CDR1 is SNHLY and CDR2 FYNNEI. CDR3 nucleotides: TGTGCCAGCAGTCGACAACTTAGCAATCAGCCCCAGCATTTT. Its translation is CASSRQLSNQPQHF.

V usage is TRBV18 and J usage is TRBJ2-1; tentatively, D is TRBD2 (6 bases). V lost 3 bases to trimming and J lost 4 bases, with 13 bases between them. Germline V gene data show CDR1 as KGHSH and CDR2 as LQKENI. This CDR3 contains 15 residues. DNA for the CDR3: TGTGCCAGCTCACCCCTCGTCGGGACTTACAATGAGCAGTTCTTC. It specifies CASSPLVGTYNEQFF.

This rearrangement joins TRBV7-6 to TRBJ2-2, with 9 bases matching TRBD1. J gave up 3 bases and V 2 bases, and 10 bases lay outside the gene matches. There are 18 residues in the CDR3. Germline CDR1 reads SGHVS; CDR2 reads FNYEAQ. The chain's CDR3 is CASSLISVGQGYTGELFF. CDR3 sequence (DNA): TGTGCCAGCAGCTTAATTAGTGTCGGACAGGGGTACACCGGGGAGCTGTTTTTT.

The chain recombines TRBV6-1 with TRBJ2-7, with TRBD2 matching over 12 bases. Germline trimming cut 2 bases from V and 0 bases from J; bases unmatched to any gene: 5. CDR3 length: 17 amino acids. Germline lookup yields CDR1 MNHNS and CDR2 SASEGT. The CDR3: CASSERASGGASYEQYF. The CDR3 DNA reads TGTGCCAGCAGTGAAAGAGCTAGCGGGGGGGCCTCCTACGAGCAGTACTTC.

The V call is TRBV7-2, the J call TRBJ2-1, with 9 bases that match TRBD2. V shed 8 bases, J shed 8 bases, and the junction held 10 bases outside the gene matches. Germline CDR1 and CDR2: SGHTA and FQGNSA. The CDR3 extends over 14 amino acids. The DNA for the CDR3 is TGTGCCAGCCAACTAGGCGGGGGGGCGTATGAGCAGTTCTTC. Its translation is CASQLGGGAYEQFF.

The CDR3 reads CASRRTGRNEQFF. As DNA, the CDR3 is TGTGCCAGCAGGCGGACAGGGCGCAATGAGCAGTTCTTC. V gene TRBV6-5 combines with J gene TRBJ2-1, with TRBD1 identical over 8 bases. Germline CDR1 reads MNHEY; CDR2 reads SVGAGI. The CDR3 is 13 amino acids. The J segment lost 6 bases and the V segment lost 6 bases, leaving 4 bases of the junction unmatched.

A single count supports this clone. The chain couples TRBV5-4 to TRBJ2-3; the D gene could be TRBD1 or TRBD2 (6 bases each). V lost 4 bases and J lost 2, with 17 bases in between. Germline assignment: CDR1 SGHNT and CDR2 YYREEE (reference sequence). The CDR3 has 16 amino acids. CDR3 residues: CASSVTRGGDTDTQYF. CDR3 nucleotide sequence: TGTGCCAGCAGCGTAACCAGGGGCGGGGACACAGATACGCAGTATTTT.

This sequence joins TRBV12-1 and TRBJ1-1. TRBV12-1 has pseudogene status. There are 14 residues in the CDR3. The CDR3 reads CASSSPGGGTEAFF. CDR3 nucleotides: TGTGCCAGCAGCTCCCCAGGGGGGGGCACTGAAGCTTTCTTT.

The V and J genes are TRBV11-2 and TRBJ1-1; D is unclear. Trimming pared 4 bases from V and 1 base from J, leaving 10 bases between. The length of the CDR3 is 14 residues. Germline lookup yields CDR1 SGHAT and CDR2 FQNNGV. CDR3 protein: CASSSQASNTEAFF. Here the CDR3 DNA reads TGTGCCAGCAGCTCTCAGGCTTCGAACACTGAAGCTTTCTTT.

The J gene is TRBJ2-7, the V gene TRBV4-3; D is perhaps TRBD2 (5 bases). The CDR3 covers 14 residues. With 2 bases removed from V and 1 base from J, the gap between germline ends came to 9 bases. From germline, CDR1 is LGHNA and CDR2 YSLEER. The CDR3 DNA reads as TGCGCCAGCAGCCAACGGGGTATTTCCTACGAGCAGTACTTC. This translates into CASSQRGISYEQYF.